A selection of T cell receptor beta chains follows, all from one sample in a study of response to subunit inactivated influenza vaccine. Via MiXCR, TCRdb re-called the RT-PCR reads, giving one row per CDR3 protein. The data hold a few hundred thousand distinct CDR3 sequences, with about 15% observed a single time. This specimen was PBMCs from blood, taken 11 to 12 days after vaccination. These TCRs come from a middle-aged man who received an inactivated influenza vaccine. Each CDR3 is given with its conserved first and last residue. The D gene is left open where the match is weak. Clone sizes are given selectively: once, few, many, or a class where the clone is expanded.

cdr3_length d_call j_call v_call clone_size cdr3_aa cdr3_nt
16 TRBD2 TRBJ2-7 TRBV5-1 many CASSDGTSGLLREQYF TGCGCCAGCAGCGACGGGACTAGCGGACTCCTCCGGGAGCAGTACTTC
15 NA TRBJ2-1 TRBV6-1 few CASSELGTAYNEQFF TGTGCCAGCAGTGAATTGGGGACCGCATACAATGAGCAGTTCTTC
13 NA TRBJ2-7 TRBV6-6 few CASSNTGPYEQYF TGTGCCAGCAGTAATACGGGACCCTACGAGCAGTACTTC
15 NA TRBJ1-2 TRBV7-8 NA CASSFFVSRSYGYTF TGTGCCAGCAGCTTTTTTGTCTCACGGAGCTATGGCTACACCTTC
16 NA TRBJ2-1 TRBV20-1 NA CSARDPPSQIYNEQFF TGCAGTGCTAGAGATCCCCCTTCTCAGATATACAATGAGCAGTTCTTC
14 NA TRBJ2-5 TRBV7-2 once CASSLVRTAETQYF TGTGCCAGCAGCTTGGTTAGGACAGCCGAGACCCAGTACTTC
13 NA TRBJ2-2 TRBV3-1 NA CASKWGDTGELFF TGTGCCAGTAAATGGGGTGACACCGGGGAGCTGTTTTTT
13 NA TRBJ1-2 TRBV3-1 many CASSPGALYGYTF TGTGCCAGCAGCCCGGGGGCTCTCTATGGCTACACCTTC
16 NA TRBJ2-3 TRBV6-5 few CASSYSKGRSTDTQYF TGTGCCAGCAGTTACTCGAAGGGGAGAAGCACAGATACGCAGTATTTT
15 TRBD2 TRBJ2-3 TRBV12-3/TRBV12-4 NA CASRTVAGGTDTQYF TGTGCCAGCAGAACAGTGGCGGGAGGTACAGATACGCAGTATTTT
15 NA TRBJ2-7 TRBV6-5 NA CASSYGRGTSYEQYF TGTGCCAGCAGTTACGGTCGGGGGACCTCCTACGAGCAGTACTTC
13 NA TRBJ1-4 TRBV3-1 NA CASSQDSLGTLFF TGTGCCAGCAGCCAAGATAGTTTGGGCACATTGTTTTTT
13 NA TRBJ2-1 TRBV27 few CASSRPLGDEQFF TGTGCCAGCAGTCGACCATTGGGAGATGAGCAGTTCTTC
15 NA TRBJ2-2 TRBV12-3/TRBV12-4 NA CASSIRGIDTGELFF TGTGCCAGCAGTATAAGGGGAATTGACACCGGGGAGCTGTTTTTT
15 TRBD1 TRBJ2-7 TRBV29-1 many CSVSGQGELFYEQYF TGCAGCGTTTCCGGACAGGGTGAATTATTCTACGAGCAGTACTTC
13 NA TRBJ1-4 TRBV12-3/TRBV12-4 NA CASSSGVQEKLFF TGTGCCAGCAGCTCAGGGGTTCAAGAAAAACTGTTTTTT